The present entry profiles one TCR beta chain with its context. The entry originates in a study of blood T cell repertoires in COVID-19. Overall study: The United States, Italy and Spain supplied acute and convalescent COVID-19 samples. From T cells, B-cell-depleted T cells, or PBMCs came the material, which was cDNA or gDNA.

Study processing details: Counts of nucleated cells, estimated from reference gene primer amplification, were obtained. The repertoire was sequenced with immunoSEQ multiplex PCR; TCRdb's copy has only in-frame clones and lacks some. From that table come the V and J calls and clone size; the DNA was used to work out D and trimming. Altogether around 150,000 clones are present, around four fifths being singletons, with the ten largest covering roughly 9.2%. Germline CDR1 SGHRS, CDR2 YFSETQ. The CDR3 runs to 13 residues. V was pared by 3 bases and J by 4 bases, with 10 bases between. The sample taken for sequencing was peripheral blood. The TCR sequence derives from an elderly woman with active or convalescent COVID-19. The genes are TRBV5-1 and TRBJ1-1; no clear D gene. CDR3 in amino acids: CASSWEGGTEAFF. The CDR3 DNA sequence: TGCGCCAGCAGCTGGGAGGGTGGCACTGAAGCTTTCTTT.